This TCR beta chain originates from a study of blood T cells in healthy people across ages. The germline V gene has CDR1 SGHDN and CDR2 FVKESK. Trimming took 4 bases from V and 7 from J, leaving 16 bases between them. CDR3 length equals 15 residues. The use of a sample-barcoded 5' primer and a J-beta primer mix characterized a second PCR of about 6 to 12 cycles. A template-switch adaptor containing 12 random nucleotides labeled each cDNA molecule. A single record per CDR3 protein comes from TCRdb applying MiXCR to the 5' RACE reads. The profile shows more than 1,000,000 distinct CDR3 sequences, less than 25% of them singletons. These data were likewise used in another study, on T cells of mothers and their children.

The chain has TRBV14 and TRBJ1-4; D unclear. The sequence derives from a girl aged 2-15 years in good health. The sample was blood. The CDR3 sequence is CASSLLPAQSEKLFF. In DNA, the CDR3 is TGTGCCAGCAGCCTTCTCCCGGCCCAGTCTGAAAAACTGTTTTTT.